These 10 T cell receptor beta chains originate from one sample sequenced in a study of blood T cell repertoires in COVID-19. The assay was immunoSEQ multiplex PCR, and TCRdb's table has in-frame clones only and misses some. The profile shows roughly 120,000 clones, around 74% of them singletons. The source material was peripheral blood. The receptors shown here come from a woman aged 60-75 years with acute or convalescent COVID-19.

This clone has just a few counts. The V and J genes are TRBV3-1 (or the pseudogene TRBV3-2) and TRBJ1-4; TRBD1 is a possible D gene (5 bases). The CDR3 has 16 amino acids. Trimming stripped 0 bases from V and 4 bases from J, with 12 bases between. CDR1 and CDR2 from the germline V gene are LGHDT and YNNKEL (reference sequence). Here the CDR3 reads CASSQDYGGNNEKLFF. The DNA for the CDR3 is TGTGCCAGCAGCCAAGATTATGGGGGGAATAATGAAAAACTGTTTTTT.

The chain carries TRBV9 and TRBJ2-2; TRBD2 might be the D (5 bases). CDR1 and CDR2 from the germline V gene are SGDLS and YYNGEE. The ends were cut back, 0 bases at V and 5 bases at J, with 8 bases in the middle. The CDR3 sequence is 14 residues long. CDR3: CASSVAPGTGELFF. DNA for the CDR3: TGTGCCAGCAGCGTAGCTCCGGGAACCGGGGAGCTGTTTTTT. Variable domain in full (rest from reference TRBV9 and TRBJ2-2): DSGVTQTPKHLITATGQRVTLRCSPRSGDLSVYWYQQSLDQGLQFLIQYYNGEERAKGNILERFSAQQFPDLHSELNLSSLELGDSALYFCASSVAPGTGELFFGEGSRLTVL.

The CDR3 nucleotides read TGTGCCAGCAGCCCGTACCAAGAGACCCAGTACTTC. It is translated as CASSPYQETQYF. The J gene is TRBJ2-5, the V gene TRBV7-8, with unresolved D. CDR1 and CDR2 (germline): SGHVS, FQNEAQ. The CDR3 sequence is 12 residues long. The ends were cut back, 5 bases at V and 0 bases at J, with 4 bases in the middle.

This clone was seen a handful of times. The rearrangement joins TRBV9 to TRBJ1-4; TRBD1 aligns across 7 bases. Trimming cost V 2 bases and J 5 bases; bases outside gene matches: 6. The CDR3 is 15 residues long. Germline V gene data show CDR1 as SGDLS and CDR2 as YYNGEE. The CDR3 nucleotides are TGTGCCAGCAGCGTCGGGACAGTGGGGAATGAAAAACTGTTTTTT. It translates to CASSVGTVGNEKLFF.

The CDR3 sequence is CASSSGHYSYEQYF. The CDR3 DNA reads TGTGCCAGCTCATCGGGACATTACTCCTACGAGCAGTACTTC. This chain links TRBV18 with TRBJ2-7; a possible D gene is TRBD1 (6 bases). V was cut by 5 bases and J by 0 bases, with 11 bases left in between. CDR1 and CDR2 (germline): KGHSH, LQKENI. The CDR3 contains 14 residues.

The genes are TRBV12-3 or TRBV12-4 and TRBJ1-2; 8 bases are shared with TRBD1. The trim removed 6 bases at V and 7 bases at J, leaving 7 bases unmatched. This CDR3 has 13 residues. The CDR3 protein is CASRLDRGGGYTF. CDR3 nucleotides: TGTGCCAGCAGACTAGACAGGGGAGGTGGCTACACCTTC.

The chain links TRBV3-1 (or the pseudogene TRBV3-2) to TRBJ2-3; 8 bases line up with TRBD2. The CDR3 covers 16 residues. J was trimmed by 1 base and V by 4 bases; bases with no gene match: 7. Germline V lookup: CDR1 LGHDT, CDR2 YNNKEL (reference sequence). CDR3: CASSPFSGAGTDTQYF. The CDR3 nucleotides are TGTGCCAGCAGCCCGTTTAGCGGGGCCGGCACAGATACGCAGTATTTT.

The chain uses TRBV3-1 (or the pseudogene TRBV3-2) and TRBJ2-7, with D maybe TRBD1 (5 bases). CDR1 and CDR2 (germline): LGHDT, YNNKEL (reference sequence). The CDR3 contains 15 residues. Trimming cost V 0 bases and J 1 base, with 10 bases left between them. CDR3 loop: CASSQDQGYSYEQYF. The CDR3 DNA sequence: TGTGCCAGCAGCCAAGATCAGGGTTATTCCTACGAGCAGTACTTC.

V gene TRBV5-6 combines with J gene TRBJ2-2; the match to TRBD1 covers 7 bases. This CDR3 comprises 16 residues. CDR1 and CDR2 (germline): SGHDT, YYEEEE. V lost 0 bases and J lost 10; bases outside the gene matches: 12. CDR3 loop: CASSLASRTGGEELFF. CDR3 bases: TGTGCCAGCAGCTTGGCCTCTAGGACAGGTGGAGAGGAGCTGTTTTTT.

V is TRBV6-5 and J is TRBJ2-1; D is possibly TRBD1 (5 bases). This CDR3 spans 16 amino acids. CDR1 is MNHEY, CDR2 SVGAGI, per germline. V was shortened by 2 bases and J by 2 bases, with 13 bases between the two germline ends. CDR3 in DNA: TGTGCCAGCAGTTACCCCCAGGGTCGCCCCTACAATGAGCAGTTCTTC. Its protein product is CASSYPQGRPYNEQFF.